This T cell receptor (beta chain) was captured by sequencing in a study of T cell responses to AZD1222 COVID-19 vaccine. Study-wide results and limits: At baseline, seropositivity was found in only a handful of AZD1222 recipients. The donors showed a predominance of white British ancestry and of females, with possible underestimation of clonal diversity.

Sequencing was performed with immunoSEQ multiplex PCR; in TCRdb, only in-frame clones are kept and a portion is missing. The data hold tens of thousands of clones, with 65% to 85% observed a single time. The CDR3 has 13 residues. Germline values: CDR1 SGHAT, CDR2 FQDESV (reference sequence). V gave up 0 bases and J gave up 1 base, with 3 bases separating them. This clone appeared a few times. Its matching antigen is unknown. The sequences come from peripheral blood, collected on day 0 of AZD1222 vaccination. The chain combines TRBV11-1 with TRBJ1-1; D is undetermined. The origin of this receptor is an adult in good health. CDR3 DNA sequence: TGTGCCAGCAGCTTAGCGCGGAACACTGAAGCTTTCTTT. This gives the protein CASSLARNTEAFF.